This T cell receptor (beta chain) was identified in a study of blood T cell repertoires in COVID-19. Study-wide context: Researchers got acute and convalescent COVID-19 samples from the United States, Italy and Spain.

Measured with immunoSEQ multiplex PCR; TCRdb has only the in-frame clones, and not every one. The table lists nearly 250,000 clones, just under 90% of them singletons. Those who participated ranged in age from roughly 18 to 100 years and resided in 20 to 30 US areas. Participants reported their clinical history, and cohort assignment relied on those reports. Those designated as exposed participants met a COVID-19 case within 2 weeks before study entry. Germline loops: CDR1 LNHNV, CDR2 YYDKDF (reference sequence). This CDR3 is built from 16 residues. V was shortened by 0 bases and J by 11 bases, with 17 bases between the two germline ends.

This clonotype was obtained from a man aged 45-65 years who had been exposed to COVID-19. The sequencing input was PBMCs or T cells enriched from blood (not recorded which). The chain carries TRBV15 and TRBJ1-6; D may be TRBD1 (6 bases). CDR3 residues: CATSRDYGGGPTPLHF. The DNA of the CDR3 is TGTGCCACCAGCAGAGATTACGGTGGGGGCCCTACACCCCTCCACTTT.